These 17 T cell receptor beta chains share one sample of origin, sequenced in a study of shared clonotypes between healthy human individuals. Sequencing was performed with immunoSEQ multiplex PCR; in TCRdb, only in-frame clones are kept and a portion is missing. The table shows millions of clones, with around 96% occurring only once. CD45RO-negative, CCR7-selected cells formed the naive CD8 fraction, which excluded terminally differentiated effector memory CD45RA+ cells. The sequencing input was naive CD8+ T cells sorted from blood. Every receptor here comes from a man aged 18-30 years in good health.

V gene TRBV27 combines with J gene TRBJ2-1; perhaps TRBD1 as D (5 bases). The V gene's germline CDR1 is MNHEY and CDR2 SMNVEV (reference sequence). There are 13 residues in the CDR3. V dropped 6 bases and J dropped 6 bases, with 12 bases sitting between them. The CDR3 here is CASRWTLSNEQFF. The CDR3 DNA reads TGTGCCAGCAGATGGACACTTAGCAATGAGCAGTTCTTC.

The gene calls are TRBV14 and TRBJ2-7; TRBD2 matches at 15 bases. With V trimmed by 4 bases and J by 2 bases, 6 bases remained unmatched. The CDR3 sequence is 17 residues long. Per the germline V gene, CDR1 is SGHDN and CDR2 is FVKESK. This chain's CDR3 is CASSPGLAGGPTYEQYF. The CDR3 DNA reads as TGTGCCAGCAGCCCGGGACTAGCGGGAGGTCCGACCTACGAGCAGTACTTC.

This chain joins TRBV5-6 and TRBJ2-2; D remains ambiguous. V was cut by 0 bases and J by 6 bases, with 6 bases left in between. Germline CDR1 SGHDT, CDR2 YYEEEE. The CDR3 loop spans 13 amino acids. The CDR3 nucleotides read TGTGCCAGCAGCTTGGAAAACGCCGGGGAGCTGTTTTTT. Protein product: CASSLENAGELFF.

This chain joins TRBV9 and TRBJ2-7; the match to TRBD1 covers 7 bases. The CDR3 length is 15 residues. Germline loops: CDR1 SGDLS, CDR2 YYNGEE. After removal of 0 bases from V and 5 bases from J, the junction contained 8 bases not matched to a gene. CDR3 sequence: CASSVGHGTEDEQYF. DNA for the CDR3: TGTGCCAGCAGCGTAGGCCACGGGACAGAGGACGAGCAGTACTTC.

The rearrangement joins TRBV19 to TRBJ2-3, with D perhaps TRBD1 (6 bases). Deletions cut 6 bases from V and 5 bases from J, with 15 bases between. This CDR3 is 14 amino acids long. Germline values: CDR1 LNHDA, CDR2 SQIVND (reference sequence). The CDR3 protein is CASSETGLGDTQYF. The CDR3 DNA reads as TGTGCCAGTAGCGAAACAGGGTTAGGAGATACGCAGTATTTT.

For the CDR3, the DNA is TGTGCCAGCAGCAAAGGAAGGGGTAGGGCGTACAATGAGCAGTTCTTC. It specifies CASSKGRGRAYNEQFF. The chain is built from TRBV21-1 and TRBJ2-1; the table assigns TRBD1, which was not confirmed against the DNA. TRBV21-1 is listed as a pseudogene. The CDR3 covers 16 residues.

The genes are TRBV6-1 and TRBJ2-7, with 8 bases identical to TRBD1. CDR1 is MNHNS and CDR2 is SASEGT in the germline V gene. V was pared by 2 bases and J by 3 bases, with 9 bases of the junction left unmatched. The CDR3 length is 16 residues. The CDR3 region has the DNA TGTGCCAGCAGTGAATTTCCCGGACAGGGAGTCTACGAGCAGTACTTC. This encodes CASSEFPGQGVYEQYF.

DNA of the CDR3: TGCGCCAGCAGCCAAGATGGTAAAGGGGGATACGAGCAGTACTTC. This sequence encodes CASSQDGKGGYEQYF. The chain combines TRBV4-1 with TRBJ2-7; the D gene is possibly TRBD1 (6 bases). The CDR3 extends over 15 amino acids. Germline CDR1 and CDR2: MGHRA and YSYEKL. V lost 0 bases to trimming and J lost 4 bases, with 13 bases between them.

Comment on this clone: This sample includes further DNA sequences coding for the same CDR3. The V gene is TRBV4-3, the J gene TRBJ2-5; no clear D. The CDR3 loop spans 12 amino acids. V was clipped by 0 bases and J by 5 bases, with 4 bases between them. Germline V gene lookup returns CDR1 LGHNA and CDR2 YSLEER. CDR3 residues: CASSQEGETQYF. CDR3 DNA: TGCGCCAGCAGCCAAGAAGGCGAGACCCAGTACTTC.

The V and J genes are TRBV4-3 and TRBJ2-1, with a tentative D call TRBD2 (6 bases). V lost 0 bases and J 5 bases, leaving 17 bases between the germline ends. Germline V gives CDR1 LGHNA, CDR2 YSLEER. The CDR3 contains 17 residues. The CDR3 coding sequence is TGCGCCAGCAGCCAAGATGGTTCGTCGGGGGAACACAATGAGCAGTTCTTC. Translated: CASSQDGSSGEHNEQFF.

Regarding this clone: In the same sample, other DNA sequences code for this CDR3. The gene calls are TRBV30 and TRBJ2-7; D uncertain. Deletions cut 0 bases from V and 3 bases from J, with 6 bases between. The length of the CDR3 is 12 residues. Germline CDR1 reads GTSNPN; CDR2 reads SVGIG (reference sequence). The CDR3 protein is CAWSVGSYEQYF. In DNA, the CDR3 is TGTGCCTGGAGTGTCGGTAGCTACGAGCAGTACTTC.

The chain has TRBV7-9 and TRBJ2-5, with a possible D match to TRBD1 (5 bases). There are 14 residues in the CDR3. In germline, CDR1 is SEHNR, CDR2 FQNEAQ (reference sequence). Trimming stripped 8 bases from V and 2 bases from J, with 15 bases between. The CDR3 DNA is TGTGCCAGCGGGGCTCCCAAAACACAAGAGACCCAGTACTTC. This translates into CASGAPKTQETQYF.

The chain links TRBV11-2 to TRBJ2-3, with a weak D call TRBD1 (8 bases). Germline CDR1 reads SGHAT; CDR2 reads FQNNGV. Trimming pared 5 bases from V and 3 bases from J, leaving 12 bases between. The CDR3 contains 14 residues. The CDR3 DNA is TGTGCCAGCAGCGAACAGGGGGGGACAGATACGCAGTATTTT. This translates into CASSEQGGTDTQYF.

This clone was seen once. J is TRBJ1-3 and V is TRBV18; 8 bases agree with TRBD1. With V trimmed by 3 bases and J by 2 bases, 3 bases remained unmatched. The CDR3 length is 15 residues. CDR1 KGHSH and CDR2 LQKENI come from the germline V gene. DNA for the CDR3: TGTGCCAGCTCACCGACAGGGGCCCCTGGAAACACCATATATTTT. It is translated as CASSPTGAPGNTIYF.

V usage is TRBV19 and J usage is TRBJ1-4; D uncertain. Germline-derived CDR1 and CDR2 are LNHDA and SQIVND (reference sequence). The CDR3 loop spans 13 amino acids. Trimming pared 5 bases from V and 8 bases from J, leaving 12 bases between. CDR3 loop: CASSSRSSEKLFF. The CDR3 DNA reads TGTGCCAGTAGTTCTCGAAGTAGCGAAAAACTGTTTTTT. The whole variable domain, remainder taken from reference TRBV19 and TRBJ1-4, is DGGITQSPKYLFRKEGQNVTLSCEQNLNHDAMYWYRQDPGQGLRLIYYSQIVNDFQKGDIAEGYSVSREKKESFPLTVTSAQKNPTAFYLCASSSRSSEKLFFGSGTQLSVL.

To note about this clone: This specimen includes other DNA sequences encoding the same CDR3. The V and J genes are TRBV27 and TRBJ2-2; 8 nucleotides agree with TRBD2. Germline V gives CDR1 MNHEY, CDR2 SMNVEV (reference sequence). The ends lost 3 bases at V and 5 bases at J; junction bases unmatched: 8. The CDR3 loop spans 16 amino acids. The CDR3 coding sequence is TGTGCCAGCAGTTTGGGAGCGGGAGTAGGAACCGGGGAGCTGTTTTTT. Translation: CASSLGAGVGTGELFF.

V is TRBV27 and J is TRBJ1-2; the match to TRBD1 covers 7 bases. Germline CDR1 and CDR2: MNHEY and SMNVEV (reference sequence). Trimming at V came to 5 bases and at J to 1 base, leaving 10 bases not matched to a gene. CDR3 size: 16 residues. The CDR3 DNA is TGTGCCAGCAGTCCCTCGACAGGGAATCGTAACTATGGCTACACCTTC. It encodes CASSPSTGNRNYGYTF.